This paragraph covers one T cell receptor beta chain sequence. Germline trimming cut 4 bases from V and 2 bases from J; bases unmatched to any gene: 7. The CDR3 is made up of 15 amino acids. CDR1 and CDR2 (germline): SGDLS, YYNGEE. This record belongs to a study of response to subunit inactivated influenza vaccine. TCRdb re-called the RT-PCR reads with MiXCR, one entry per CDR3 protein. The profile shows under 200,000 distinct CDR3 sequences, approximately 12% of them singletons. These sequences were also reported in another study, on T cells expressing NK-cell markers. Turning to that study: UMIs were included in TCR beta cDNA generated by 5'RACE template switching.

This clonotype originated in a man aged 45-60 years who received an inactivated influenza vaccine. The input for sequencing was CD8+ T cells sorted from PBMCs, taken about 11 days after vaccination. This chain uses TRBV9 with TRBJ1-2; 8 bases are a match to TRBD1. The CDR3 sequence is CASSLGQGLNYGYTF. CDR3 sequence (DNA): TGTGCCAGCAGCCTAGGACAGGGCTTAAACTATGGCTACACCTTC.